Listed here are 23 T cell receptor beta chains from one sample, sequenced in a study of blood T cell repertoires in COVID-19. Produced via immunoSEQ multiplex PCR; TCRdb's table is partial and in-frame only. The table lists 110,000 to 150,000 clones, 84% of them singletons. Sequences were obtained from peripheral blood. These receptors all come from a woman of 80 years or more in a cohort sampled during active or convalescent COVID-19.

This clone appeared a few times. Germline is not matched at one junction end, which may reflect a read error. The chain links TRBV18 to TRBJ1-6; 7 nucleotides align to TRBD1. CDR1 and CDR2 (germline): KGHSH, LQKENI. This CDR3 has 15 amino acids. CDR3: CASTPLGQYNSPLHF. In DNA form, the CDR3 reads TGTGCCAGCACACCCCTGGGACAGTATAATTCACCCCTCCACTTT.

CDR3 amino acids: CASSLGALGSNYGYTF. As DNA, the CDR3 is TGTGCCAGCAGCTTAGGGGCCTTGGGTTCTAACTATGGCTACACCTTC. J is TRBJ1-2 and V is TRBV7-9; D gene ambiguous. This CDR3 has 16 amino acids. CDR1 and CDR2 from the germline V gene are SEHNR and FQNEAQ (reference sequence). The ends were cut back, 1 base at V and 0 bases at J, with 12 bases in the middle.

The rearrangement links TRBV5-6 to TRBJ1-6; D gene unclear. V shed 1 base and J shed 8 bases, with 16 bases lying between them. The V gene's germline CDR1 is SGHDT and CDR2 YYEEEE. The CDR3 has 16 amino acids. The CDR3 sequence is CASSLMAGNPDSPLHF. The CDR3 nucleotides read TGTGCCAGCAGCTTGATGGCGGGCAATCCTGATTCACCCCTCCACTTT.

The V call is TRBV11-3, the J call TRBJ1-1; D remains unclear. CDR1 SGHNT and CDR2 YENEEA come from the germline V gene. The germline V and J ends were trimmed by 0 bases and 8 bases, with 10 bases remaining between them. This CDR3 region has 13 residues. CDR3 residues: CASSLDGQREAFF. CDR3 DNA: TGTGCCAGCAGCTTAGATGGGCAACGAGAAGCTTTCTTT.

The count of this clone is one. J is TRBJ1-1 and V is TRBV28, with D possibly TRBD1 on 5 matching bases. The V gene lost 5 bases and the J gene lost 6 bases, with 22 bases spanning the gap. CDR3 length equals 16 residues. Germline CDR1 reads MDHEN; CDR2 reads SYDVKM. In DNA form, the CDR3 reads TGTGCCAGCAGTCTCCGCGGGGGGACGGGGAGGGCTGAAGCTTTCTTT. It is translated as CASSLRGGTGRAEAFF.

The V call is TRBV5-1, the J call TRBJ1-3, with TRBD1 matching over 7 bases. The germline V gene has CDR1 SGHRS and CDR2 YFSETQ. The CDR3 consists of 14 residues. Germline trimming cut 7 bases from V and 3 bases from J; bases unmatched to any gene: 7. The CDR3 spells CASREQGSGNTIYF. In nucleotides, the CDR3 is TGCGCCAGCCGAGAACAGGGGAGTGGAAACACCATATATTTT.

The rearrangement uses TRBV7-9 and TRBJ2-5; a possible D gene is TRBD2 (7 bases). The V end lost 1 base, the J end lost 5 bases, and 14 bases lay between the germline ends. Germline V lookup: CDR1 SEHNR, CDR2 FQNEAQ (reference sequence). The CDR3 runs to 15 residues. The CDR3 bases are TGTGCCAGCAGCTTAGTTGGCGGGGGCCGGGAGACCCAGTACTTC. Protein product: CASSLVGGGRETQYF.

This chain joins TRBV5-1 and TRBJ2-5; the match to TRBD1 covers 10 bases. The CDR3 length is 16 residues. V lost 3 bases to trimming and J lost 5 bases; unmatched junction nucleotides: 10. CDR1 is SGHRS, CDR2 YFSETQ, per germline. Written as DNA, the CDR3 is TGCGCCAGCAGCTCCCGGGACAGGGGTTTAGCGGAGACCCAGTACTTC. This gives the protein CASSSRDRGLAETQYF.

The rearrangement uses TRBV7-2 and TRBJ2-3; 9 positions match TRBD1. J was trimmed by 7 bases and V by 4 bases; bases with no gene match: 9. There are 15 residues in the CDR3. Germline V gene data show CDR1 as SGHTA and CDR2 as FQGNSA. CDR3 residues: CASSSRDREDYTQYF. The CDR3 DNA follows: TGTGCCAGCAGCTCCCGGGACAGGGAGGATTATACGCAGTATTTT.

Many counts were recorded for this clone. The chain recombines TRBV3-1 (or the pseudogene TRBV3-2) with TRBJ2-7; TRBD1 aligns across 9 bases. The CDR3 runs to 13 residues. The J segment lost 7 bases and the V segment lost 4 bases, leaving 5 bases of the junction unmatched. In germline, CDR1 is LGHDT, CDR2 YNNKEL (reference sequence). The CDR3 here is CASSPTGGGEQYV. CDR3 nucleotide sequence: TGTGCCAGCAGCCCAACAGGGGGCGGGGAGCAGTACGTC.

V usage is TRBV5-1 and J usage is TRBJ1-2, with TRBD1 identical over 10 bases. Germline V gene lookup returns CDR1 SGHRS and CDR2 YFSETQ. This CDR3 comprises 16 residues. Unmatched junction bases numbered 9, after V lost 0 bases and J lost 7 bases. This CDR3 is CASSLAGTGVKSGYTF. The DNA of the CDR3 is TGCGCCAGCAGCTTGGCCGGGACAGGGGTGAAGAGTGGCTACACCTTC.

The DNA for the CDR3 is TGTGCCAGCAGCGTCGACAGTATTGGTTCACCCCTCCACTTT. It is translated as CASSVDSIGSPLHF. V and J are TRBV6-5 and TRBJ1-6; D is perhaps TRBD1 (5 bases). With 6 bases removed from V and 9 bases from J, the gap between germline ends came to 15 bases. Germline assignment: CDR1 MNHEY and CDR2 SVGAGI. The CDR3 runs to 14 residues.

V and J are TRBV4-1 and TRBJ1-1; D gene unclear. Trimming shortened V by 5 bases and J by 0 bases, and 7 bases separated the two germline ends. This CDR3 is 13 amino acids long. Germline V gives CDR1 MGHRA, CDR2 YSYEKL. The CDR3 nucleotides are TGCGCCAGCAGCGTTCAGATGAACACTGAAGCTTTCTTT. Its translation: CASSVQMNTEAFF.

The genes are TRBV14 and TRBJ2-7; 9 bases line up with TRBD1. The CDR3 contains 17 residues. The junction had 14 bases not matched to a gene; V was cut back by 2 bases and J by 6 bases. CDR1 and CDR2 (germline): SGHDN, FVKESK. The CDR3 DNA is TGTGCCAGCAGCCAACGGACAGGGGTAGTCTTTAATGCCGAGCAGTACTTC. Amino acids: CASSQRTGVVFNAEQYF.

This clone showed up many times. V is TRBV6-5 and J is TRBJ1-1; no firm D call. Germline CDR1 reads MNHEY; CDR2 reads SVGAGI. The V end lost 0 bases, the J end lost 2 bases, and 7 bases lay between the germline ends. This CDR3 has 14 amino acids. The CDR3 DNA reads TGTGCCAGCAGTTACTCGACGGGAAACACTGAAGCTTTCTTT. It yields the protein CASSYSTGNTEAFF.

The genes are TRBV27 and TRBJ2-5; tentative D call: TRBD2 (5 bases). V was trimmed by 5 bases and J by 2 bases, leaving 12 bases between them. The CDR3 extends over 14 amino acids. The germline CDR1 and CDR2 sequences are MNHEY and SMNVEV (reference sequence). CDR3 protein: CASSSRGPQETQYF. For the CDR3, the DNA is TGTGCCAGCAGTAGCCGCGGGCCACAAGAGACCCAGTACTTC.

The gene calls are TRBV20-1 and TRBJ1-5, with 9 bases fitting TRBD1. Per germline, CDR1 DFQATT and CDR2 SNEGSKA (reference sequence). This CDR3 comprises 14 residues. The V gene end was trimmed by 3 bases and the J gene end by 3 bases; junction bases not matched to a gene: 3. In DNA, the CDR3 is TGCAGTGCTAGTACAGGGGGCATCAATCAGCCCCAGCATTTT. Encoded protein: CSASTGGINQPQHF.

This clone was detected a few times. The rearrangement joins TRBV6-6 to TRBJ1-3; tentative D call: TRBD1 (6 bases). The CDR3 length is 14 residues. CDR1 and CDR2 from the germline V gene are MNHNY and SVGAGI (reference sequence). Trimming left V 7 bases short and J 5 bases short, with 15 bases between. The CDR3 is CASNRDESRNTIYF. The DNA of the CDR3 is TGTGCCAGCAACAGGGACGAGTCTCGAAACACCATATATTTT.

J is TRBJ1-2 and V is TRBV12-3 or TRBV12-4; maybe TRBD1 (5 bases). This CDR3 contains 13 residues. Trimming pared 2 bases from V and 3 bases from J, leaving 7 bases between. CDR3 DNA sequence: TGTGCCAGCAGTTTATGGGGGGACTATGGCTACACCTTC. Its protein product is CASSLWGDYGYTF.

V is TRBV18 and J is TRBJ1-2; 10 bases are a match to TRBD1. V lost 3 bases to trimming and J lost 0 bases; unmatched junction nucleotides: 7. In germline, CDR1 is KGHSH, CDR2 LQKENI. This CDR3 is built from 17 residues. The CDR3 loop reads CASSPLGQGSPNYGYTF. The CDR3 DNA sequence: TGTGCCAGCTCACCGCTGGGACAGGGGTCCCCTAACTATGGCTACACCTTC.

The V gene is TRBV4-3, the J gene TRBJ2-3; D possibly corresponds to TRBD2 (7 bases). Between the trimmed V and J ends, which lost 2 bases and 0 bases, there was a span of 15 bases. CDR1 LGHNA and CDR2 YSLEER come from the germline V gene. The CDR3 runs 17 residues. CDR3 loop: CASSQQRTRGSTDTQYF. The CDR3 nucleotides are TGCGCCAGCAGCCAACAACGGACTAGGGGGAGCACAGATACGCAGTATTTT.

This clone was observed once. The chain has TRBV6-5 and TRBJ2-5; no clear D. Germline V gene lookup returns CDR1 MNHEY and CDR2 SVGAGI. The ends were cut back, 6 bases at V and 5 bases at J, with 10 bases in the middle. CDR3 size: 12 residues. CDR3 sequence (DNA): TGTGCCAGCAGCCCGACCGGGGAGACCCAGTACTTC. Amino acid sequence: CASSPTGETQYF.

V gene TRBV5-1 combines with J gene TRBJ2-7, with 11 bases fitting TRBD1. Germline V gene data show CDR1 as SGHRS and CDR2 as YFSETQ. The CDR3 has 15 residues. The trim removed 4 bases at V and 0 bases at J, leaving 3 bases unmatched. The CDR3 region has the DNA TGCGCCAGCAGCCGAGGGACAGGGGGCTCCTACGAGCAGTACTTC. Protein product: CASSRGTGGSYEQYF.